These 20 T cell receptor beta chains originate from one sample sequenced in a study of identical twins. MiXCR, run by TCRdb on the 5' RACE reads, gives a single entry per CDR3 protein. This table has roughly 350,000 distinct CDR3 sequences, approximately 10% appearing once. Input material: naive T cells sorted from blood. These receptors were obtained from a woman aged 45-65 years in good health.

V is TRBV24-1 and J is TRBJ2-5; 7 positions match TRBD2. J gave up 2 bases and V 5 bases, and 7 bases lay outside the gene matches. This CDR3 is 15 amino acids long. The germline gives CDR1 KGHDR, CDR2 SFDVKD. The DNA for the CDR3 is TGTGCCACCAGTGCCTCAGGGCGGGAGCAAGAGACCCAGTACTTC. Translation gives CATSASGREQETQYF.

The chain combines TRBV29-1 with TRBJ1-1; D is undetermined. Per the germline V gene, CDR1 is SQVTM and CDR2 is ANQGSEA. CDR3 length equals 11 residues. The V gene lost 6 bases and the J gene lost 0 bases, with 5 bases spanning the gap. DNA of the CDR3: TGCAGCGTGGGATTGAACACTGAAGCTTTCTTT. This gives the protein CSVGLNTEAFF.

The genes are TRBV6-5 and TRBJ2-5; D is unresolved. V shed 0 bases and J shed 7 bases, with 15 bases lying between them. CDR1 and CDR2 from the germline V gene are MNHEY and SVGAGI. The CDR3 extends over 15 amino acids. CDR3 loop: CASSYSNARSGTQYF. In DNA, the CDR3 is TGTGCCAGCAGTTACTCGAACGCCCGGTCCGGGACCCAGTACTTC.

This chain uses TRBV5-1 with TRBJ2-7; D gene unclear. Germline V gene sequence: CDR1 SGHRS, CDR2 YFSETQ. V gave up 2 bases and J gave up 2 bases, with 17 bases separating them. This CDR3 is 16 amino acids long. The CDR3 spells CASSLNWANPTYEQYV. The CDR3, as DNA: TGCGCCAGCAGCTTAAATTGGGCTAACCCTACCTACGAGCAGTACGTC.

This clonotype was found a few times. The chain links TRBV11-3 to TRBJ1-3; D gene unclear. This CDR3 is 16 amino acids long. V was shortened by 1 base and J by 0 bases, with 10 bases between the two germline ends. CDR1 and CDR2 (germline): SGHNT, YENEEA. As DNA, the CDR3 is TGTGCCAGCAGCTTAGGTCCAGGCACCTCTGGAAACACCATATATTTT. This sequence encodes CASSLGPGTSGNTIYF.

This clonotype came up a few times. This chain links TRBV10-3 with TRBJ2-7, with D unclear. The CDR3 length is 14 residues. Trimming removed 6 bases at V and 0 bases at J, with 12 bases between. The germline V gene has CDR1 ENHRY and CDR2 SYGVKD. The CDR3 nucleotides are TGTGCCATCAGCCCGTTATCCGGCTCCTACGAGCAGTACTTC. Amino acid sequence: CAISPLSGSYEQYF.

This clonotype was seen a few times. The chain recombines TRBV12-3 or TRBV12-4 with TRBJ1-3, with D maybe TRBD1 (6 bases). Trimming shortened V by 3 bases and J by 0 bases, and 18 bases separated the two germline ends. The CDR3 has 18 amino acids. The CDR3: CASSFRAGQRYSGNTIYF. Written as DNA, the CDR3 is TGTGCCAGCAGTTTTAGGGCTGGACAGCGCTACTCTGGAAACACCATATATTTT.

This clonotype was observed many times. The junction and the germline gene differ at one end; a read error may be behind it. The DNA of the CDR3 is TGTGCCAGCAGCTTAGCTGGCCTTGGGCTGAGTTTT. It specifies CASSLAGLGLSF. The V and J genes are TRBV11-2 and TRBJ1-1; D unclear. Per the germline V gene, CDR1 is SGHAT and CDR2 is FQNNGV. The CDR3 spans 12 residues.

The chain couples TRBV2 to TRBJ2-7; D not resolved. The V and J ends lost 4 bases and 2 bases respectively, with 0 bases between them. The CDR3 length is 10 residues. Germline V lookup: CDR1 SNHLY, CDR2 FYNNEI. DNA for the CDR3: TGTGCCAGCAGTGCCTACGAGCAGTACTTC. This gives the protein CASSAYEQYF. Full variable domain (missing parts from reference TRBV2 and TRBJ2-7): EPEVTQTPSHQVTQMGQEVILRCVPISNHLYFYWYRQILGQKVEFLVSFYNNEISEKSEIFDDQFSVERPDGSNFTLKIRSTKLEDSAMYFCASSAYEQYFGPGTRLTVT.

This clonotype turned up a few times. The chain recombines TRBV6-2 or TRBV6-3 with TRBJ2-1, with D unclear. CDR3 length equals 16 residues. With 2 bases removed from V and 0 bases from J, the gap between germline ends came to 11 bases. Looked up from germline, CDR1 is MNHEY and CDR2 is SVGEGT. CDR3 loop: CASSYTAESSYNEQFF. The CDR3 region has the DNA TGTGCCAGCAGTTACACAGCCGAGAGCTCCTACAATGAGCAGTTCTTC.

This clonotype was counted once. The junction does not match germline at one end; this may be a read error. CDR3: CASGEEQPLTQYF. The CDR3, as DNA: TGTGCCAGCGGTGAAGAACAGCCTCTTACGCAGTATTTT. The chain combines TRBV6-1 with TRBJ2-3; D gene unclear. The CDR3 has 13 amino acids. CDR1 is MNHNS and CDR2 is SASEGT in the germline V gene.

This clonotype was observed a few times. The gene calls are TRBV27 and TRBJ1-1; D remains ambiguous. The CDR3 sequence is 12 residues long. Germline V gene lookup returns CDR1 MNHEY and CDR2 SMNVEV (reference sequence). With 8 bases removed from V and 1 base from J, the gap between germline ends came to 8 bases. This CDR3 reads CASAQKNTEAFF. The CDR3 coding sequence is TGTGCCAGCGCTCAGAAGAACACTGAAGCTTTCTTT.

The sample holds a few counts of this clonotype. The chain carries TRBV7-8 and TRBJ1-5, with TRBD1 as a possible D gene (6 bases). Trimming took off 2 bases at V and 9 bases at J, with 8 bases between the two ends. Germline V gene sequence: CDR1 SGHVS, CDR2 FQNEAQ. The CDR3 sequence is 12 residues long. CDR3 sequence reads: CASSLQGRPQHF. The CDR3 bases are TGTGCCAGCAGCTTACAGGGGAGGCCCCAGCATTTT.

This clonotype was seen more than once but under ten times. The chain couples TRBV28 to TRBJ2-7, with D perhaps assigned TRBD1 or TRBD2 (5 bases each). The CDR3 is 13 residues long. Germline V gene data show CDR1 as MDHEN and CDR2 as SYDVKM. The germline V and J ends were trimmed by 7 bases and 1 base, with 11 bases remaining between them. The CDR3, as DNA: TGTGCCAGCAAGAGGGGAACATCCTACGAGCAGTACTTC. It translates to CASKRGTSYEQYF. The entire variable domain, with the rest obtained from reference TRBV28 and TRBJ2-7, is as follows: DVKVTQSSRYLVKRTGEKVFLECVQDMDHENMFWYRQDPGLGLRLIYFSYDVKMKEKGDIPEGYSVSREKKERFSLILESASTNQTSMYLCASKRGTSYEQYFGPGTRLTVT.

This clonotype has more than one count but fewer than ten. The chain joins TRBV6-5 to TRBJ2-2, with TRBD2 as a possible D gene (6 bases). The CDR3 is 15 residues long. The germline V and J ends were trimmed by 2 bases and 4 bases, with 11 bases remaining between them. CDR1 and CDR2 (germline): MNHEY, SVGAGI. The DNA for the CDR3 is TGTGCCAGCAGTTACACGGAGGGTGGCACCGGGGAGCTGTTTTTT. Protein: CASSYTEGGTGELFF.

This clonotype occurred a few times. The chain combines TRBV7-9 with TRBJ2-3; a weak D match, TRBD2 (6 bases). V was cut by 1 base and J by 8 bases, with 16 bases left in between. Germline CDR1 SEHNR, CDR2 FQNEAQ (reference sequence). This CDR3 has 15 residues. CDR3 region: CASSLVLRERVTQYF. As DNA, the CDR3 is TGTGCCAGCAGCTTAGTTCTCCGGGAGAGGGTTACGCAGTATTTT.

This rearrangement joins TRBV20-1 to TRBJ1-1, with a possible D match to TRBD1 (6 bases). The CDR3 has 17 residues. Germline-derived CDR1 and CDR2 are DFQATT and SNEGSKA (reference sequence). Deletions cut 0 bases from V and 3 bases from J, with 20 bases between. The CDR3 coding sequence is TGCAGTGCTAGAGAAATTGGGGGCGACAGGTCGTACACTGAAGCTTTCTTT. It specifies CSAREIGGDRSYTEAFF.

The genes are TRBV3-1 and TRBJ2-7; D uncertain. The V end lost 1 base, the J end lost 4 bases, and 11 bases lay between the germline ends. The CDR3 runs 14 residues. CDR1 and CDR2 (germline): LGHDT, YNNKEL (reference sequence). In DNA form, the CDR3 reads TGTGCCAGCAGCCAAGTACTTAGTGGATACGAGCAGTACTTC. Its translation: CASSQVLSGYEQYF.

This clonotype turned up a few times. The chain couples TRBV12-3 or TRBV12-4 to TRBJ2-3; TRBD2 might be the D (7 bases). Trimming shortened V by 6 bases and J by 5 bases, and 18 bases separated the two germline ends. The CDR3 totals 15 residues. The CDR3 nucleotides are TGTGCCAGCAGGGGGGGCGGGAGCCGTGGAGATACGCAGTATTTT. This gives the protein CASRGGGSRGDTQYF.

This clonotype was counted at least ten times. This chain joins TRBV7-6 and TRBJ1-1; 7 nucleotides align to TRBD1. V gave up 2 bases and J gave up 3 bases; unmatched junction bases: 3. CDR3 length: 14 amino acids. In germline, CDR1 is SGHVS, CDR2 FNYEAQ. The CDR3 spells CASSLSGGHTEAFF. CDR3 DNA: TGTGCCAGCAGCTTATCAGGGGGTCACACTGAAGCTTTCTTT.